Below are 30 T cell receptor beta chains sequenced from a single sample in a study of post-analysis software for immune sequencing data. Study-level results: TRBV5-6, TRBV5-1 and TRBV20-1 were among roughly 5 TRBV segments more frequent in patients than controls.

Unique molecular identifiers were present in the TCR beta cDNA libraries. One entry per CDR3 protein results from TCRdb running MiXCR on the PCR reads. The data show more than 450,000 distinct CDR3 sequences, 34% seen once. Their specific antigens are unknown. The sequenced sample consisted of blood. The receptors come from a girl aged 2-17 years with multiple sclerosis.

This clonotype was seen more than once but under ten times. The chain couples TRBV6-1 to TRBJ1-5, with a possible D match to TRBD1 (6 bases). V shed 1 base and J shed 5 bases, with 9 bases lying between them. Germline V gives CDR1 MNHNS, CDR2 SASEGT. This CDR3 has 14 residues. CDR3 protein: CASSEGDTYQPQHF. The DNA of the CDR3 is TGTGCCAGCAGTGAAGGGGACACTTATCAGCCCCAGCATTTT.

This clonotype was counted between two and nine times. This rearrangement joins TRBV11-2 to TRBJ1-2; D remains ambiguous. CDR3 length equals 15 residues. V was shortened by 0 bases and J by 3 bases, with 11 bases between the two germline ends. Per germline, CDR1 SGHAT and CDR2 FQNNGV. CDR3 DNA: TGTGCCAGCAGCTTAGATGGTCACTTAGACTATGGCTACACCTTC. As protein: CASSLDGHLDYGYTF.

In DNA form, the CDR3 reads TGTGCTAGTGGTTTGGAACAAACGGGGACAAACTATGGCTACACCTTC. This translates into CASGLEQTGTNYGYTF. This chain uses TRBV12-5 with TRBJ1-2, with D perhaps matching TRBD1 (6 bases). This CDR3 is 16 amino acids long. V gave up 1 base and J gave up 2 bases, with 14 bases separating them. The germline CDR1 and CDR2 sequences are LGHNT and FRNRAP.

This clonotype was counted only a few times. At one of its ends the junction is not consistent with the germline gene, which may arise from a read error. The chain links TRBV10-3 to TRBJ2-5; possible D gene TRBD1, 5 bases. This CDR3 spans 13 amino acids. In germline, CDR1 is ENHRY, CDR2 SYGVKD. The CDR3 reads CAISEAGKETQCF. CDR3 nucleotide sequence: TGTGCCATCAGTGAGGCAGGGAAAGAGACCCAGTGCTTC.

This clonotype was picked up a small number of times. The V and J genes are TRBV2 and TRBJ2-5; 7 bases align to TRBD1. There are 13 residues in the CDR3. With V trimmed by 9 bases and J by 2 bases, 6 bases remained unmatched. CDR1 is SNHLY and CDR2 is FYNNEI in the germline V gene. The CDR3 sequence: CASPDRVQETQYF. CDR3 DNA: TGTGCCAGTCCTGACAGGGTACAAGAGACCCAGTACTTC.

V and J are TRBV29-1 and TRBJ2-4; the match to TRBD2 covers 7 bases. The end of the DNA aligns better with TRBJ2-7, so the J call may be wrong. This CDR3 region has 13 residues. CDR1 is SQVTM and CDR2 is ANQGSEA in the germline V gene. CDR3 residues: CSVLAGVEYEQYF. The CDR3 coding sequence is TGCAGCGTATTGGCGGGGGTAGAGTACGAGCAGTACTTC.

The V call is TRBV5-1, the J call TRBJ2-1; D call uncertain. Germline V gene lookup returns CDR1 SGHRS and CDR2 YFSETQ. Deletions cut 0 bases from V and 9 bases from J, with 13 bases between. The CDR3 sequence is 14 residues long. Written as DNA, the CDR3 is TGCGCCAGCAGCTTGGCAGGAGACCATGGTGAGCAGTTCTTC. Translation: CASSLAGDHGEQFF.

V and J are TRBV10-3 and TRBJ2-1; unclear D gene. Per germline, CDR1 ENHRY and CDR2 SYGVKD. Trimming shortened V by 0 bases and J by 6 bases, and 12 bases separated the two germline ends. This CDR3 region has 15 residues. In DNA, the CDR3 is TGTGCCATCAGTGAGTCTAGTAGGTTGGGCAATGAGCAGTTCTTC. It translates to CAISESSRLGNEQFF.

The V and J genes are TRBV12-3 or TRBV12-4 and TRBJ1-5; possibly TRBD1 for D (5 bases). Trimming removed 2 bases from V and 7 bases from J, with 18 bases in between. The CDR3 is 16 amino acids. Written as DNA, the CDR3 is TGTGCCAGCAGTTTATCTCCCGCAGGGATCGGCCAGCCCCAGCATTTT. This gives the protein CASSLSPAGIGQPQHF.

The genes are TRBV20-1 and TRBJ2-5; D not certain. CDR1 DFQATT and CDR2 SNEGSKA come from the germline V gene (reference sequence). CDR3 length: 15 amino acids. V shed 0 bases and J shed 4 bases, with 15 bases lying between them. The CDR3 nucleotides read TGCAGTGCTAGAGAGGGCGCGGAAGGAAGAGAGACCCAGTACTTC. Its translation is CSAREGAEGRETQYF.

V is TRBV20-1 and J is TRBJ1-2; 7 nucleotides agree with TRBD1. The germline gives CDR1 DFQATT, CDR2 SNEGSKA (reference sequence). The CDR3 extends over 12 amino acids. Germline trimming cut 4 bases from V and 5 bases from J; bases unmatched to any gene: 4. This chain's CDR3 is CSAKEGAYGYTF. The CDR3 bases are TGCAGTGCTAAGGAGGGGGCTTATGGCTACACCTTC.

The CDR3 protein is CASSKGQGGDQPQHF. CDR3 DNA: TGCGCCAGCAGCAAGGGACAGGGGGGCGATCAGCCCCAGCATTTT. The genes are TRBV5-1 and TRBJ1-5, with 11 nucleotides matching TRBD1. V gave up 4 bases and J gave up 5 bases; unmatched junction bases: 5. Per the germline V gene, CDR1 is SGHRS and CDR2 is YFSETQ. The CDR3 totals 15 residues.

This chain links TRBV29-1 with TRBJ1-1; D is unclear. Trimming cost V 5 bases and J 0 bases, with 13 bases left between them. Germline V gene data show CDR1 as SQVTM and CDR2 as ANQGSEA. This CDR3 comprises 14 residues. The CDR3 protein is CSVNPPELNTEAFF. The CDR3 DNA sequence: TGCAGCGTTAACCCACCCGAGTTGAACACTGAAGCTTTCTTT.

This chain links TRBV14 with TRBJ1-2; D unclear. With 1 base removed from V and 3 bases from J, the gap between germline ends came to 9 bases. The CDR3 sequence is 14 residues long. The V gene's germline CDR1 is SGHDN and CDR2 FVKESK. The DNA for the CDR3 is TGTGCCAGCAGCCAAGGGGCAGAGGACTATGGCTACACCTTC. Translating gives CASSQGAEDYGYTF.

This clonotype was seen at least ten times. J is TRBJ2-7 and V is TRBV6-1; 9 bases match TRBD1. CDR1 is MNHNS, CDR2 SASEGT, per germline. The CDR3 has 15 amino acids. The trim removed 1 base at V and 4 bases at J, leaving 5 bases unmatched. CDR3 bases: TGTGCCAGCAGTGAAGGATGGACAGGGGCATACGAGCAGTACTTC. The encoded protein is CASSEGWTGAYEQYF.

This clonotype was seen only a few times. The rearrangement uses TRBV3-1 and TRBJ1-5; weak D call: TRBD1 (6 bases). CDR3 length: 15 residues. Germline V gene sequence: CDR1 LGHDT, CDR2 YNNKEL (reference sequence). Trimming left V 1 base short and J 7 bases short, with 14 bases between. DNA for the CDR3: TGTGCCAGCAGCCAAGGACCCGCCAGGGGACAGCCCCAGCATTTT. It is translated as CASSQGPARGQPQHF.

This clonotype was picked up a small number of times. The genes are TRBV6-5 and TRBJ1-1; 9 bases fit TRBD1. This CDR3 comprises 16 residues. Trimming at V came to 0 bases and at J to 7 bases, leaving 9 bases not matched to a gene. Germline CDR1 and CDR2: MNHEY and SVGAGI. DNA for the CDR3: TGTGCCAGCAGTTACTCACCAGACAGGGGGTTCGATGAAGCTTTCTTT. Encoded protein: CASSYSPDRGFDEAFF.

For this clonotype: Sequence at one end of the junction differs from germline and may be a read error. CDR3 loop: CASSYMFGSQAYGQYF. CDR3 nucleotides: TGTGCCAGCAGCTACATGTTTGGGAGTCAGGCCTACGGGCAGTACTTC. V is TRBV7-8 and J is TRBJ2-7, with D possibly matching TRBD2 (5 bases). This CDR3 has 16 amino acids. The V gene's germline CDR1 is SGHVS and CDR2 FQNEAQ.

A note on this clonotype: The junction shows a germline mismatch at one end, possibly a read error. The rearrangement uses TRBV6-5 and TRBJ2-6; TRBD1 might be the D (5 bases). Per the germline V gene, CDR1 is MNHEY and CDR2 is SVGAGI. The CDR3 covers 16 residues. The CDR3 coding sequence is TGTGCCAGCAGTTACTCTCGGGTTTCTGGGGCCAACGTCCGGACTTTC. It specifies CASSYSRVSGANVRTF.

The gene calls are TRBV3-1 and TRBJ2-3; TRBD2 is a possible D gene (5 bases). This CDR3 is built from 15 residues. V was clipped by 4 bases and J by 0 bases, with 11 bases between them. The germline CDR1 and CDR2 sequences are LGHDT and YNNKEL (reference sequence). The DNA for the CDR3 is TGTGCCAGCAGCCGGAGGCCCCAGAGCACAGATACGCAGTATTTT. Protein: CASSRRPQSTDTQYF.

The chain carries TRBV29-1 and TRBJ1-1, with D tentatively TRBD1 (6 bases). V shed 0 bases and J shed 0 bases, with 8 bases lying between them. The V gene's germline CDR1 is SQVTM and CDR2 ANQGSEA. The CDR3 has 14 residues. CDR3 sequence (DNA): TGCAGCGTTGAAGATGACAGGTTGAACACTGAAGCTTTCTTT. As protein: CSVEDDRLNTEAFF.

The CDR3 DNA follows: TGCAGTGCTAGAGAAGGGGTTTTAGGGTATGGCTACACCTTC. This codes for CSAREGVLGYGYTF. This chain uses TRBV20-1 with TRBJ1-2; maybe TRBD1 (5 bases). The V end lost 0 bases, the J end lost 5 bases, and 13 bases lay between the germline ends. Germline V CDR1 and CDR2: DFQATT, SNEGSKA (reference sequence). The CDR3 sequence is 14 residues long.

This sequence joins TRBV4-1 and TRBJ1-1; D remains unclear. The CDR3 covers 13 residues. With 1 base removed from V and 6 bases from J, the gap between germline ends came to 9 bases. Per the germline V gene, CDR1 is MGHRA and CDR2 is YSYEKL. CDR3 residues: CASSQGRGPEAFF. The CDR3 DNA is TGCGCCAGCAGCCAAGGGAGAGGGCCTGAAGCTTTCTTT.

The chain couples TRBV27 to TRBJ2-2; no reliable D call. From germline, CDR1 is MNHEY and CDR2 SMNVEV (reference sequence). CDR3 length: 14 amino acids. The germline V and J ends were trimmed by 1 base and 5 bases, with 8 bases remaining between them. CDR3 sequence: CASSLWQSTGELFF. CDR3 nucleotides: TGTGCCAGCAGTTTATGGCAGTCGACCGGGGAGCTGTTTTTT.

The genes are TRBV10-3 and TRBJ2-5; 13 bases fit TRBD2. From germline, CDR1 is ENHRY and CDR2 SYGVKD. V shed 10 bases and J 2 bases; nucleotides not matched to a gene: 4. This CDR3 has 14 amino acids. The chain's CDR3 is CATGTSGAQETQYF. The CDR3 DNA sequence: TGTGCCACTGGGACTAGCGGGGCTCAAGAGACCCAGTACTTC.

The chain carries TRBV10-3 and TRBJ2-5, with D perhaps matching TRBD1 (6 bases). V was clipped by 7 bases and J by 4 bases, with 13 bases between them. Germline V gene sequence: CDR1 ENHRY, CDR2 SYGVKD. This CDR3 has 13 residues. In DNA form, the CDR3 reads TGTGCCATCAAAGGTACAGGGTTAGAGACCCAGTACTTC. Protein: CAIKGTGLETQYF.

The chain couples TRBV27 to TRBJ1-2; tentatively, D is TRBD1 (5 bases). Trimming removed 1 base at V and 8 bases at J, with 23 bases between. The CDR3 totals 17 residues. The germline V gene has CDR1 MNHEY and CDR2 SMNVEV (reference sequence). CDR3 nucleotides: TGTGCCAGCAGTTTATTACCAGGGATATCCTATTCGGGGGGCTACACCTTC. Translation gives CASSLLPGISYSGGYTF.

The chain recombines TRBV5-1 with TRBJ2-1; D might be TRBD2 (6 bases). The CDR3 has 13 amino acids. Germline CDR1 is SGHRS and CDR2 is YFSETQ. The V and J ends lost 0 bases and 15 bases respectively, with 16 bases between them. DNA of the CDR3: TGCGCCAGCAGCTTGGAATCGGAAACAGCGGGGTTCTTC. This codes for CASSLESETAGFF.

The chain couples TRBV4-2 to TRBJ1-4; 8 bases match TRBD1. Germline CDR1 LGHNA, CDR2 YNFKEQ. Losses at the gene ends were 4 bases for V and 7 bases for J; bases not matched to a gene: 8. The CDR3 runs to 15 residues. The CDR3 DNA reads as TGTGCCAGCAGCCGGGACGGACAGGGTGGTGAAAAACTGTTTTTT. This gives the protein CASSRDGQGGEKLFF.

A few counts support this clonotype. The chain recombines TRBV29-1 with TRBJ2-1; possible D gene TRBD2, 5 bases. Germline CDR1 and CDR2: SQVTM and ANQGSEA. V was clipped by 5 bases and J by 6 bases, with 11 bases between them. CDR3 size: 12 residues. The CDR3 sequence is CSVHGLANEQFF. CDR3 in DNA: TGCAGCGTTCACGGGCTAGCCAATGAGCAGTTCTTC.